The entry below describes one T cell receptor (beta chain). This CDR3 is also generated by other DNA sequences in the sample. The entry originates in a study of blood T cell repertoires in COVID-19. Whole-study context: PBMCs, B-cell-depleted T cells, or T cells were the source of the cDNA or gDNA that made up the material.

The CDR3 runs 13 residues. CDR1 GTSNPN and CDR2 SVGIG come from the germline V gene (reference sequence). Trimming removed 3 bases from V and 6 bases from J; junction bases left unmatched: 2. Sequencing used immunoSEQ multiplex PCR; TCRdb keeps in-frame clones, though not all of them. The sample includes 300,000 to 450,000 clones, more than 85% seen only once; the top ten take roughly 1%. This study enrolled people aged about 18 to 90 from approximately 25 US geographic areas. The rearrangement joins TRBV30 to TRBJ1-5; 10 nucleotides line up with TRBD1. The clonotype was recovered from a woman aged 30 to 39 who had recovered from COVID-19. The specimen was PBMCs or T cells enriched from blood (not recorded which). The CDR3 region is CAWSGQGGQPQHF. CDR3 DNA: TGTGCCTGGAGCGGACAGGGGGGTCAGCCCCAGCATTTT.